The present T cell receptor (beta chain) was sequenced within a study of identical twins. Germline V gene sequence: CDR1 SEHNR, CDR2 FQNEAQ (reference sequence). CDR3 length: 15 amino acids. V gave up 4 bases and J gave up 0 bases, with 11 bases separating them. This clonotype was seen a few times. The antigen remains undetermined. Study conclusions and caveats: There were fewer insertions in abundant cord blood beta clonotypes, but memory repertoires showed no such pattern. Twins showed weaker excess sharing in their beta out-of-frame sequences.

A universal primer site was created by template switching, with the cDNA bearing unique molecular identifiers. MiXCR, run by TCRdb on the 5' RACE reads, gives a single entry per CDR3 protein. The sample records a few hundred thousand distinct CDR3 sequences, around a tenth being singletons. The data also belong to a second study, concerning yellow fever vaccine responses in identical twins.

This clonotype was obtained from a woman aged 18-29 years in good health. The sequencing sample was made of PBMCs. The J gene is TRBJ2-3, the V gene TRBV7-9; D remains ambiguous. The CDR3 loop is CASSSPTASTDTQYF. In DNA, the CDR3 is TGTGCCAGCAGCTCCCCGACGGCGAGCACAGATACGCAGTATTTT. The whole variable domain, filled in from reference TRBV7-9 and TRBJ2-3, reads DTGVSQNPRHKITKRGQNVTFRCDPISEHNRLYWYRQTLGQGPEFLTYFQNEAQLEKSRLLSDRFSAERPKGSFSTLEIQRTEQGDSAMYLCASSSPTASTDTQYFGPGTRLTVL.